This T cell receptor (beta chain) was identified in a study of vaccination effects on CD4 cells after COVID-19. Sequencing in the ViraFEST assay came after antigen-specific CD4+ T cells had been expanded with viral peptide pools, which were used to stimulate PBMC. CD4+ T cell isolation took place after 10 days of culture. According to the study, vaccine recipients showed no prior SARS-CoV-2 infection and negative nucleocapsid antibodies. Method: immunoSEQ multiplex PCR; TCRdb's copy keeps in-frame clones and lacks some. The data show about 41,000 clones, roughly 70% seen once. This clone was recorded a few times. Its cognate antigen is unknown. Germline V gene sequence: CDR1 LNHDA, CDR2 SQIVND (reference sequence). J lost 4 bases, V lost 3 bases, and 7 bases had no gene match. There are 16 residues in the CDR3.

The sequences come from CD4+ T cells from PBMCs cultured with HCoV-OC43 spike peptides, collected before COVID-19 vaccination. Sample subset: HCoV-OC43 spike overlapping peptide pool stimulation. V and J are TRBV19 and TRBJ2-2; 8 bases match TRBD2. The clonotype was recovered from a human donor who received a COVID-19 vaccine. This CDR3 reads CASSIHSGSSTGELFF. Here the CDR3 DNA reads TGTGCCAGTAGTATTCACAGCGGGAGTAGCACCGGGGAGCTGTTTTTT.